This T cell receptor (beta chain) was profiled in a study of blood T cell repertoires in COVID-19. For the study at large: The origin of the acute and convalescent COVID-19 samples was the United States, Italy and Spain. Sample material is recorded as cDNA or gDNA derived from T cells, B-cell-depleted T cells, or PBMCs.

Under the authors' procedure: Counts of nucleated cells, estimated from reference gene primer amplification, were obtained. The repertoire was sequenced with immunoSEQ multiplex PCR; TCRdb's copy has only in-frame clones and lacks some. V and J calls and clone size are as listed in that table; D and trimming were resolved from the DNA. The sample contains fewer than 200,000 clones, more than 80% of which appear only once. The receptor was derived from a middle-aged man with acute or convalescent COVID-19. The sequencing input was peripheral blood.

CDR3 nucleotide sequence: TGTGCCAGCAGCCCAGAGCGGGGGGCTGGCAATGAGCAGTTCTTC. Its protein product is CASSPERGAGNEQFF. The chain uses TRBV5-6 and TRBJ2-1; TRBD2 aligns across 9 bases. J gave up 6 bases and V 4 bases, and 8 bases lay outside the gene matches. The CDR3 has 15 residues. Germline values: CDR1 SGHDT, CDR2 YYEEEE. Full variable domain (outside the CDR3, taken from reference TRBV5-6 and TRBJ2-1): DAGVTQSPTHLIKTRGQQVTLRCSPKSGHDTVSWYQQALGQGPQFIFQYYEEEERQRGNFPDRFSGHQFPNYSSELNVNALLLGDSALYLCASSPERGAGNEQFFGPGTRLTVL.